This entry lists 8 T cell receptor beta chains sequenced from one sample in a study of blood T cell repertoires in COVID-19. The repertoire was sequenced with immunoSEQ multiplex PCR; TCRdb's copy has only in-frame clones and lacks some. Among about 310,000 clones, around 90% were seen once, and the ten largest hold 8.9%. The sequenced sample consisted of PBMCs or T cells enriched from blood (not recorded which). These receptors were taken from a woman younger than 30 who had recovered from COVID-19.

The chain has TRBV28 and TRBJ1-2, with TRBD1 as a possible D gene (5 bases). Per germline, CDR1 MDHEN and CDR2 SYDVKM. The CDR3 has 15 amino acids. V lost 4 bases to trimming and J lost 4 bases, with 16 bases between them. The CDR3 protein is CASSSPLTVTYGYTF. For the CDR3, the DNA is TGTGCCAGCAGTTCCCCCCTGACAGTGACCTATGGCTACACCTTC.

This chain uses TRBV5-8 with TRBJ1-6; weak D call: TRBD1 (6 bases). Trimming pared 2 bases from V and 9 bases from J, leaving 12 bases between. This CDR3 has 14 residues. Germline V gene lookup returns CDR1 SGHTS and CDR2 YDEGEE. DNA of the CDR3: TGTGCCAGCAGCTTCGACAGGTCGACTTCACCCCTCCACTTT. This encodes CASSFDRSTSPLHF.

This clone was counted once. J is TRBJ2-4 and V is TRBV6-5; 8 bases fit TRBD2. The V gene end was trimmed by 2 bases and the J gene end by 10 bases; junction bases not matched to a gene: 10. CDR1 and CDR2 from the germline V gene are MNHEY and SVGAGI. The CDR3 runs 15 residues. CDR3 sequence reads: CASSYRRGLEIIQYF. CDR3 nucleotide sequence: TGTGCCAGCAGTTACCGTAGGGGACTAGAAATAATTCAGTACTTC.

The chain couples TRBV6-2 or TRBV6-3 to TRBJ1-1; no definite D call. The V end lost 4 bases, the J end lost 11 bases, and 20 bases lay between the germline ends. The CDR3 totals 14 residues. Germline assignment: CDR1 MNHEY and CDR2 SVGEGT. CDR3 residues: CASSSGGGSDLAFF. CDR3 nucleotide sequence: TGTGCCAGCAGTTCGGGAGGTGGAAGTGACCTCGCTTTCTTT.

Only one count was recorded for this clone. This chain connects TRBV4-1 to TRBJ1-5; 10 positions agree with TRBD1. With 0 bases clipped from V and 5 bases from J, the junction kept 7 bases outside the gene matches. The V gene's germline CDR1 is MGHRA and CDR2 YSYEKL. CDR3 size: 17 residues. The CDR3 reads CASSQDRGQGGYQPQHF. The CDR3 region has the DNA TGCGCCAGCAGCCAAGATCGAGGACAGGGGGGATATCAGCCCCAGCATTTT.

This clone showed up just once. The V gene is TRBV29-1, the J gene TRBJ1-4; a weak D match, TRBD1 (5 bases). The CDR3 length is 13 residues. Germline V lookup: CDR1 SQVTM, CDR2 ANQGSEA. V lost 6 bases and J 6 bases, leaving 14 bases between the germline ends. The CDR3 DNA reads as TGCAGCGTAGGGACGAGGAGGGATGAAAAACTGTTTTTT. Its protein product is CSVGTRRDEKLFF.

The rearrangement uses TRBV5-1 and TRBJ2-5; possibly TRBD2 for D (5 bases). CDR3 length: 17 amino acids. With 0 bases removed from V and 2 bases from J, the gap between germline ends came to 17 bases. Germline lookup yields CDR1 SGHRS and CDR2 YFSETQ. CDR3 loop: CASSLVVTGSGQETQYF. In nucleotides, the CDR3 is TGCGCCAGCAGCTTGGTGGTCACGGGGTCGGGACAAGAGACCCAGTACTTC.

This clone was recorded only once. The chain couples TRBV6-5 to TRBJ2-7; 8 nucleotides line up with TRBD1. The V and J ends lost 7 bases and 3 bases, in that order; junction bases with no gene match: 8. Germline assignment: CDR1 MNHEY and CDR2 SVGAGI. The CDR3 extends over 14 amino acids. Here the CDR3 reads CASTDTGGGYEQYF. The DNA of the CDR3 is TGTGCCAGCACCGACACAGGGGGTGGCTACGAGCAGTACTTC.